This T cell receptor beta chain stems from a study of T-cell reconstitution after alpha-beta-depleted transplantation in children. Whole-study findings and limits: Counts and diversity of T cells one year after transplant came mostly from newly produced T cells. In patients about two months after transplant, alpha-beta T cells reportedly arose from several hundred expanded graft clones.

Preparing the TCRbeta library involved the use of unique molecular identifiers. One entry per CDR3 protein results from TCRdb running MiXCR on the PCR reads. This repertoire shows about a million distinct CDR3 sequences, under 30% found once; its top ten account for over 25%. Notes on this clonotype: Its specificity is unknown.

The source is a boy under two years old who had a stem cell transplant for SCID, so the T cells may come from the graft donor. The sequences come from PBMCs, mostly from graft donor cells, collected 360 days after TCRalphabeta/CD19-depleted stem cell transplant.

The CDR3, as DNA: TGTGCCAGTTCGTTTCTAGCGGAGAACTACAATGAGCAGTTCTTC. Its protein is CASSFLAENYNEQFF. This chain connects TRBV6-1 to TRBJ2-1, with 7 bases matching TRBD2. CDR3 length equals 15 residues. J lost 3 bases, V lost 9 bases, and 11 bases had no gene match. Germline CDR1 MNHNS, CDR2 SASEGT.